This T cell receptor (beta chain) was found in a study of identical twins. TCRdb recomputed calls from the 5' RACE reads with MiXCR, one row per CDR3 protein. The sample yields roughly 720,000 distinct CDR3 sequences, about 18% seen once. This CDR3 has 15 residues. V lost 5 bases, J lost 6 bases, and 8 bases stayed unmatched. CDR1 and CDR2 (germline): LGHNA, YSLEER. The same sample was also used in a study of T cells expressing NK-cell markers. That publication notes: Sorted CD3+CD56-NKG2C+, CD3+CD56+NKG2C- and CD3+CD56+NKG2C+ T cells were the source of the TCR beta repertoires. What restricted sorting to alpha-beta TCR T cells in several experiments was an anti-gamma-delta TCR antibody. Over 5 donors had dominant NKG2C+ clonotypes that comprised roughly 1.0-7.5% of their CD8+ T cells. Whether the expanded NKG2C+ T cell clones recognized HCMV remained unclear.

The sequence came from a young woman in good health. V gene TRBV4-3 combines with J gene TRBJ2-2; 8 bases agree with TRBD1. Specimen: PBMCs. This CDR3 is CASSIQGRGPGELFF. The CDR3 DNA is TGCGCCAGCAGCATCCAGGGCAGGGGGCCCGGGGAGCTGTTTTTT.